This TCR beta chain was found in a study of shared clonotypes between healthy human individuals. The study, taken as a whole, reports: Genetic and exposure-history diversity was limited by the few donors. The naive CD4 repertoires of a few donors were compared, and approximately 5% of clonotypes were shared. Generation probabilities of non-shared clonotypes were lower (relative to those shared by all four donors).

Note on this clone: Its matching antigen is unknown.

Naive CD8 cells were CD45RO-negative, positively selected for CCR7, excluding terminally differentiated effector memory CD45RA+ cells. TCRdb's copy holds only in-frame clones and misses some; the assay was immunoSEQ multiplex PCR. Counted here are hundreds of thousands of clones, around 90% occurring once; the ten biggest clones make up approximately 24%. This TCR derives from a man aged 25-45 years in good health. The source material was naive CD8+ T cells sorted from blood.

This CDR3 reads CASRQGGVGYNEQFF. CDR3 nucleotides: TGTGCCAGCCGACAGGGCGGGGTTGGGTACAATGAGCAGTTCTTC. The chain joins TRBV25-1 to TRBJ2-1, with TRBD1 as a possible D gene (7 bases). CDR3 length equals 15 residues. V shed 8 bases and J shed 4 bases, with 18 bases lying between them. Germline V gives CDR1 MGHDK, CDR2 SYGVNS. Based on the CDR3 plus reference TRBV25-1 and TRBJ2-1, the full variable domain is EADIYQTPRYLVIGTGKKITLECSQTMGHDKMYWYQQDPGMELHLIHYSYGVNSTEKGDLSSESTVSRIRTEHFPLTLESARPSHTSQYLCASRQGGVGYNEQFFGPGTRLTVL.